The clone carrying this TCR beta chain has a handful of counts. The antigen is undetermined. TCRdb fed the 5' RACE reads into MiXCR, producing one record per CDR3 protein. There are hundreds of thousands of distinct CDR3 sequences in the sample; around 13% occur only once, and approximately 3.4% lies in the top ten. The data stem from a study of T cells after yellow fever vaccination. General observations from the study: The booster response re-showed most primary clones: 96% CD4, approximately 86% CD8. Bulk-population clonotypes that are abundant could appear as contaminants in FACS-sorted repertoires.

V lost 4 bases and J 0 bases, leaving 8 bases between the germline ends. Germline V CDR1 and CDR2: KGHSH, LQKENI. The CDR3 runs 14 residues. The specimen was CD4+ T cells sorted from PBMCs, collected 15 days after the yellow fever booster vaccination. The clonotype comes from a man between 18 and 35 years old who received the YFV17D yellow fever vaccine. J is TRBJ2-3 and V is TRBV18, with D possibly being TRBD1 (6 bases). The CDR3 reads CASSHRESTDTQYF. The CDR3 DNA reads as TGTGCCAGCTCACACAGGGAGAGCACAGATACGCAGTATTTT.